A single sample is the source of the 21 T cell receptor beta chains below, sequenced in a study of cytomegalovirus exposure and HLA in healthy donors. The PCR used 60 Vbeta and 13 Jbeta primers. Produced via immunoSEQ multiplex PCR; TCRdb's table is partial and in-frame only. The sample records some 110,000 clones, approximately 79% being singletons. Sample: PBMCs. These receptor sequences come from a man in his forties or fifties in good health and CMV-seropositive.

The CDR3 nucleotides are TGTGCCAGCTCACCGAAGGGGCAGGGTGGCTACACCTTC. This translates into CASSPKGQGGYTF. V gene TRBV18 combines with J gene TRBJ1-2, with D tentatively TRBD1 (5 bases). Between the trimmed V and J ends, which lost 3 bases and 7 bases, there was a span of 12 bases. Germline CDR1 reads KGHSH; CDR2 reads LQKENI. The CDR3 has 13 residues. Variable domain in full (rest from reference TRBV18 and TRBJ1-2): NAGVMQNPRHLVRRRGQEARLRCSPMKGHSHVYWYRQLPEEGLKFMVYLQKENIIDESGMPKERFSAEFPKEGPSILRIQQVVRGDSAAYFCASSPKGQGGYTFGSGTRLTVV.

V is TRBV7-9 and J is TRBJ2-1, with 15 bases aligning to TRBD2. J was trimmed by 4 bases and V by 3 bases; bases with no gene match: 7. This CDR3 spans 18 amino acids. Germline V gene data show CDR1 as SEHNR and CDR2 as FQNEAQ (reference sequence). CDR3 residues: CASSFDVGLAGGYNEQFF. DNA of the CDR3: TGTGCCAGCAGCTTCGACGTAGGACTAGCGGGGGGGTACAATGAGCAGTTCTTC. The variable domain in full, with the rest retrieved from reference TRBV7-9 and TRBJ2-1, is DTGVSQNPRHKITKRGQNVTFRCDPISEHNRLYWYRQTLGQGPEFLTYFQNEAQLEKSRLLSDRFSAERPKGSFSTLEIQRTEQGDSAMYLCASSFDVGLAGGYNEQFFGPGTRLTVL.

The CDR3 loop is CASSLAGRQGASGTQYF. CDR3 sequence (DNA): TGTGCCAGCAGCTTGGCCGGGCGGCAGGGGGCGTCAGGTACGCAGTATTTT. J is TRBJ2-3 and V is TRBV5-4, with 8 bases aligning to TRBD1. The germline CDR1 and CDR2 sequences are SGHNT and YYREEE (reference sequence). The CDR3 has 17 residues. The J segment lost 8 bases and the V segment lost 0 bases, leaving 14 bases of the junction unmatched.

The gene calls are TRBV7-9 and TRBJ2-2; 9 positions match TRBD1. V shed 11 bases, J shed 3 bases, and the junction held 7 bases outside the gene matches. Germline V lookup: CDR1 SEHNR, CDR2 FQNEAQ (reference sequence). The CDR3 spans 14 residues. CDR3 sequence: CAFWTGVDTGELFF. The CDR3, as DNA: TGTGCCTTTTGGACAGGGGTTGACACCGGGGAGCTGTTTTTT.

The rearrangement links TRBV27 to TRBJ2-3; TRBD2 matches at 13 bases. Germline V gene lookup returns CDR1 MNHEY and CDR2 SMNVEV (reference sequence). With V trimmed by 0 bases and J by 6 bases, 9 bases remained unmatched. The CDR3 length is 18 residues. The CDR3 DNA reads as TGTGCCAGCAGTTTATCGATACTAGCGGGAGGGAGCGACGATACGCAGTATTTT. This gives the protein CASSLSILAGGSDDTQYF.

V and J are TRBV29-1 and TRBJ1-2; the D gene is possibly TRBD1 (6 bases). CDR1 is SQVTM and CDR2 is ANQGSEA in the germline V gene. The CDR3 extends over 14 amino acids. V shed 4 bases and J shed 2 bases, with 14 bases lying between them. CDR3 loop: CSVGTAGDNYGYTF. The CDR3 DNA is TGCAGCGTTGGTACGGCAGGGGACAACTATGGCTACACCTTC.

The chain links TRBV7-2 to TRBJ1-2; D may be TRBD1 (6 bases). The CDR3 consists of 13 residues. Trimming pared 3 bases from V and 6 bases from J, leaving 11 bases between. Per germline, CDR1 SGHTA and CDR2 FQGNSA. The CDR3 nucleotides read TGTGCCAGCAGCTTTGGGGGCGGTAATGGCTACACCTTC. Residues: CASSFGGGNGYTF. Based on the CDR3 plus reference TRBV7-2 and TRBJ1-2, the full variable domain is GAGVSQSPSNKVTEKGKDVELRCDPISGHTALYWYRQSLGQGLEFLIYFQGNSAPDKSGLPSDRFSAERTGGSVSTLTIQRTQQEDSAVYLCASSFGGGNGYTFGSGTRLTVV.

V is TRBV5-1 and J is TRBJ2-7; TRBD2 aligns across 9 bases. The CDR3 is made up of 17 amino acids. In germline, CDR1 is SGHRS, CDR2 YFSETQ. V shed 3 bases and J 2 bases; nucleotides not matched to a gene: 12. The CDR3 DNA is TGCGCCAGCAGCTCCGGGGCCGCAGCGGGAGGCCCCTACGAGCAGTACTTC. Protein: CASSSGAAAGGPYEQYF.

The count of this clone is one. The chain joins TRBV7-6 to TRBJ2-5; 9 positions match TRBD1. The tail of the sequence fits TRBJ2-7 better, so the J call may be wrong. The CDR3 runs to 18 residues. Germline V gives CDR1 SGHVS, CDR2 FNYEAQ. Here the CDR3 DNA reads TGTGCCAGCAGCTTAGCGCCGCCAGGGACAGGGACCTCCTACGAGCAGTACTTC. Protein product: CASSLAPPGTGTSYEQYF.

The CDR3 DNA sequence: TGTGCCAGCAGCCAAGAGCAGGGGCTAGGGACTGAAGCTTTCTTT. It translates to CASSQEQGLGTEAFF. The chain uses TRBV4-2 and TRBJ1-1, with D maybe TRBD1 (6 bases). Germline V gene lookup returns CDR1 LGHNA and CDR2 YNFKEQ. The CDR3 is 15 residues long. V was pared by 0 bases and J by 5 bases, with 13 bases between.

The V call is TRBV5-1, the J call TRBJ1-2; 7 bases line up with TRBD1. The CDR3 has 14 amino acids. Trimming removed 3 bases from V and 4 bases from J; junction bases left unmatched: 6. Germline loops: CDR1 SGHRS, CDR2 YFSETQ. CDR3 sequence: CASSSPNRGYGYTF. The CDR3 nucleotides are TGCGCCAGCAGCTCCCCCAACAGGGGCTATGGCTACACCTTC.

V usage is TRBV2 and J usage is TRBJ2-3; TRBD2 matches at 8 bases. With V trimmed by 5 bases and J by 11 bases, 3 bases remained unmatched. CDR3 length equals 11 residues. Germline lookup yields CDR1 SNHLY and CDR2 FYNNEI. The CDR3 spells CASSIAGQQYF. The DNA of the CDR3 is TGTGCCAGCAGTATAGCGGGACAGCAGTATTTT.

CDR3: CASSPPSTGSSPLHF. The CDR3 nucleotides are TGTGCCAGCAGCCCCCCTTCGACAGGGAGTTCACCCCTCCACTTT. The chain joins TRBV7-9 to TRBJ1-6; TRBD1 matches 7 bases. The CDR3 sequence is 15 residues long. The germline CDR1 and CDR2 sequences are SEHNR and FQNEAQ (reference sequence). V lost 5 bases and J lost 9; bases outside the gene matches: 10. Full variable domain (missing parts from reference TRBV7-9 and TRBJ1-6): DTGVSQNPRHKITKRGQNVTFRCDPISEHNRLYWYRQTLGQGPEFLTYFQNEAQLEKSRLLSDRFSAERPKGSFSTLEIQRTEQGDSAMYLCASSPPSTGSSPLHFGNGTRLTVT.

Here the CDR3 DNA reads TGTGCCAGCAGTCTTACAGGGGACACTGAAGCTTTCTTT. Translated: CASSLTGDTEAFF. The genes are TRBV2 and TRBJ1-1; TRBD1 agrees at 7 bases. The length of the CDR3 is 13 residues. Germline V lookup: CDR1 SNHLY, CDR2 FYNNEI. Trimming removed 5 bases from V and 3 bases from J; junction bases left unmatched: 3.

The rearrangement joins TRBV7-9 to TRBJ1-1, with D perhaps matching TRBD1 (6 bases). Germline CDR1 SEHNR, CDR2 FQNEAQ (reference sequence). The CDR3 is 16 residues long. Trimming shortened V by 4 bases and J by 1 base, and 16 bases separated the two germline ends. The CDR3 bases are TGTGCCAGCAGCTATCCGCCACAGGGTTGGAACACTGAAGCTTTCTTT. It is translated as CASSYPPQGWNTEAFF.

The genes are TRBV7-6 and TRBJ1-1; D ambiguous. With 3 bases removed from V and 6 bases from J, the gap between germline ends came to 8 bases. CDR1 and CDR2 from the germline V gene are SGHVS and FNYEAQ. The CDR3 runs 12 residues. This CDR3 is CASSLSGAEAFF. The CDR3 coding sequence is TGTGCCAGCAGCTTGTCCGGGGCTGAAGCTTTCTTT.

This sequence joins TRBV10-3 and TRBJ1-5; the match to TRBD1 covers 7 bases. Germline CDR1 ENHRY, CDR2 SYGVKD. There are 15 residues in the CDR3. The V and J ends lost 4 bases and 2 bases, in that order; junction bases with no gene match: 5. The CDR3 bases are TGTGCCATCAGTGGTGACAGGGATGGCAATCAGCCCCAGCATTTT. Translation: CAISGDRDGNQPQHF.

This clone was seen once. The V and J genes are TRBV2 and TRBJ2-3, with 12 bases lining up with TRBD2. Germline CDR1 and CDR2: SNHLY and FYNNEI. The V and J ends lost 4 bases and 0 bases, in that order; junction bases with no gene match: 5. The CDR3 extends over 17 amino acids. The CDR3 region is CASSGGGTSGSTDTQYF. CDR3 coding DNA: TGTGCCAGCAGTGGGGGAGGGACTAGCGGGAGCACAGATACGCAGTATTTT.

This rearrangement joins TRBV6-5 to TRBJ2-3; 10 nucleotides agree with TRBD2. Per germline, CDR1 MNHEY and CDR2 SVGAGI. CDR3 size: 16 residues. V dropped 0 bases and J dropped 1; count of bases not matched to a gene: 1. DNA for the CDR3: TGTGCCAGCAGTTACTCAAGCGGGGGGGGCACAGATACGCAGTATTTT. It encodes CASSYSSGGGTDTQYF.

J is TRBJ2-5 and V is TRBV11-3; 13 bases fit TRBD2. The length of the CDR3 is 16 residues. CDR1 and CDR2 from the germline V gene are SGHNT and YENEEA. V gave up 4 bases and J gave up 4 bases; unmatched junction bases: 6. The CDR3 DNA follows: TGTGCCAGCAGCTCGCCGGGACTAGCGGGGTCAGAGACCCAGTACTTC. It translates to CASSSPGLAGSETQYF.

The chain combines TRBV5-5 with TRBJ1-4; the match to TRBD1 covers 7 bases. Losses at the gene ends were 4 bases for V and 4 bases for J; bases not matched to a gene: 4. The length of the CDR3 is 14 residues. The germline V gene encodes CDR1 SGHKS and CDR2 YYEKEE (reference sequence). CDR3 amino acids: CASSNTGDNEKLFF. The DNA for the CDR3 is TGTGCCAGCAGCAACACAGGGGATAATGAAAAACTGTTTTTT.